A selection of T cell receptor beta chains follows, all from one sample in a study of T-cell memory formation after mild COVID-19. TCRdb re-derived calls from the 5' RACE reads in MiXCR, one entry per CDR3 protein. The sample shows hundreds of thousands of distinct CDR3 sequences, roughly 20% of them seen only once. The sequenced sample consisted of PBMCs or a T cell subset sorted from them (not recorded which). These receptors came from an adult woman who had mild COVID-19 (a few samples of this study predate the infection). Cell type and time point are not known. CDR3s include the opening cysteine and the closing phenylalanine or tryptophan. Fields, in order: V gene, J gene, clone size, D gene, CDR3 DNA, CDR3 protein. D genes are given only for firm matches. Not all rows give a size; the values are once, few, many and, for expanded clones, a class.

TRBV20-1	TRBJ2-1	few	TRBD2	TGCAGTGCTAGGTCGCGGGGGGGCGTTTGGGCCTACAATGAGCAGTTCTTC	CSARSRGGVWAYNEQFF
TRBV19	TRBJ1-6	.	TRBD1	TGTGCCAGTAGTATAAGGGGACAGGTCCGATCACCCCTCCACTTT	CASSIRGQVRSPLHF
TRBV20-1	TRBJ1-2	few	.	TGCAGTGCTAGAGAGGCAGGGGCGGCCTATGGCTACACCTTC	CSAREAGAAYGYTF
TRBV7-2	TRBJ2-3	few	.	TGTGCCAGCAGCTTATTTCCGGGTAGCACAGATACGCAGTATTTT	CASSLFPGSTDTQYF
TRBV25-1	TRBJ1-5	.	.	TGTGCCAGCAGCCCTGAAGGGGGTGGCGGCAATCAGCCCCAGCATTTT	CASSPEGGGGNQPQHF
TRBV4-2	TRBJ2-3	.	.	TGTGCCAGCAGCCAAGATGCGGCGTTCAGTACAGATACGCAGTATTTT	CASSQDAAFSTDTQYF
TRBV29-1	TRBJ1-2	few	TRBD1	TGCAGCGTCGAGGGTAGGGGGCCTAAGGGCTATGGCTACACCTTC	CSVEGRGPKGYGYTF
TRBV5-1	TRBJ1-1	.	.	TGCGCCAGCATCACCCGGGACACCAATCGCACTGAAGCTTTCTTT	CASITRDTNRTEAFF
TRBV19	TRBJ2-1	few	TRBD2	TGTGCCAGTAGTATCGGAGGCGGGGGGTCCTACAATGAGCAGTTCTTC	CASSIGGGGSYNEQFF
TRBV20-1	TRBJ2-1	.	.	TGCAGTGCCTGCAGGGCGTCATACAATGAGCAGTTCTTC	CSACRASYNEQFF
TRBV7-3	TRBJ2-3	.	TRBD2	TGTGCCAACAACGAACGGGAGGGCCTAATAGATACGCAGTATTTT	CANNEREGLIDTQYF
TRBV5-5	TRBJ2-5	.	TRBD1	TGTGCCAGCAGCTTATCGACAGGGGCCCAAGAGACCCAGTACTTC	CASSLSTGAQETQYF
TRBV7-8	TRBJ1-1	.	.	TGTGCCAGCAGCTTAGCTCGGGCCGAATTGAACACTGAAGCTTTCTTT	CASSLARAELNTEAFF
TRBV24-1	TRBJ1-2	.	.	TGTGCCACCAGTGATTTGCGGGGGGTAAACTATGGCTACACCTTC	CATSDLRGVNYGYTF
TRBV6-5	TRBJ2-7	.	TRBD1	TGTGCCAGCAGCCCCGACAGGGTACTCTCCTACGAGCAGTACTTC	CASSPDRVLSYEQYF
TRBV4-2	TRBJ2-1	.	.	TGTGCCAGCAGCCTTCAACCCTGGCCAAGGTTCTTC	CASSLQPWPRFF
TRBV4-1	TRBJ1-1	.	TRBD1	TGCGCCAGCAGCCAAGATGGAGGGACAGCTGATTTGAACACTGAAGCTTTCTTT	CASSQDGGTADLNTEAFF
TRBV2	TRBJ2-1	few	.	TGTGCCAGCATGGGGGGTAGTGAGCAGTTCTTC	CASMGGSEQFF
TRBV24-1	TRBJ2-1	.	TRBD2	TGTGCCACCAGTGATTTCAGCGGGACCTACAATGAGCAGTTCTTC	CATSDFSGTYNEQFF
TRBV7-8	TRBJ1-2	few	.	TGTGCCAGCAGCTTAGACAGTGCTGGGTACTATGGCTACACCTTC	CASSLDSAGYYGYTF
TRBV12-3/TRBV12-4	TRBJ1-1	few	.	TGTGCCAGCACCCACAGGAGGCGGCTGAGCACTGAAGCTTTCTTT	CASTHRRRLSTEAFF